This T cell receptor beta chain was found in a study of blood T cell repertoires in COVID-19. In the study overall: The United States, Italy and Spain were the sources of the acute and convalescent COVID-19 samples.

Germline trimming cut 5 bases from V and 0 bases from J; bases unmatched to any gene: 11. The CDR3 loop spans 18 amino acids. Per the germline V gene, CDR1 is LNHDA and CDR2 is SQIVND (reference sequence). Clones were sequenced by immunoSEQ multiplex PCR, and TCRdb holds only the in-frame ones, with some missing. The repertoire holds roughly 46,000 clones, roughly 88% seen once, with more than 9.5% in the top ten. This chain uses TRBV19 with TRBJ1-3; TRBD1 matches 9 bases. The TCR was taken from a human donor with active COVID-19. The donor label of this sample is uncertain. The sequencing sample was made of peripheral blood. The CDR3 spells CASSGRTGASYSGNTIYF. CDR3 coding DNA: TGTGCCAGTAGTGGCCGGACAGGGGCCTCCTACTCTGGAAACACCATATATTTT.